The 10 T cell receptor beta chains below were found in one sample sequenced in a study of T-cell reconstitution after alpha-beta-depleted transplantation in children. During its preparation, the TCRbeta library received unique molecular identifiers. TCRdb analysed the PCR reads with MiXCR anew, one entry per CDR3 protein. This sample carries a few hundred thousand distinct CDR3 sequences, under 13% of them seen once, and the ten largest clones take roughly 2.5%. The material was PBMCs from the stem cell graft donor, obtained from the stem cell graft. These receptors were taken from a human donor who donated a stem cell graft to a child with acute lymphoblastic leukemia.

This chain uses TRBV20-1 with TRBJ2-5, with 10 bases identical to TRBD2. In germline, CDR1 is DFQATT, CDR2 SNEGSKA (reference sequence). The CDR3 is 17 amino acids. V lost 3 bases to trimming and J lost 0 bases; unmatched junction nucleotides: 10. CDR3 nucleotide sequence: TGCAGTGCTAGTACGCTAGCGGGAGTTGTAGACCAAGAGACCCAGTACTTC. It yields the protein CSASTLAGVVDQETQYF.

In its sample, this clonotype was seen many times. The rearrangement joins TRBV14 to TRBJ2-7; no reliable D call. Germline-derived CDR1 and CDR2 are SGHDN and FVKESK. This CDR3 has 12 residues. The V end lost 3 bases, the J end lost 6 bases, and 9 bases lay between the germline ends. CDR3 protein: CASSQWDAEQYF. CDR3 bases: TGTGCCAGCAGCCAGTGGGATGCCGAGCAGTACTTC. Combining the CDR3 with reference TRBV14 and TRBJ2-7 gives the whole variable domain EAGVTQFPSHSVIEKGQTVTLRCDPISGHDNLYWYRRVMGKEIKFLLHFVKESKQDESGMPNNRFLAERTGGTYSTLKVQPAELEDSGVYFCASSQWDAEQYFGPGTRLTVT.

The genes are TRBV25-1 and TRBJ1-1; 7 nucleotides match TRBD1. The ends lost 7 bases at V and 1 base at J; junction bases unmatched: 3. Germline CDR1 reads MGHDK; CDR2 reads SYGVNS. The CDR3 is 13 amino acids. CDR3 DNA sequence: TGTGCCAGCACTAGGACAGGGAACACTGAAGCTTTCTTT. Protein: CASTRTGNTEAFF.

This clonotype was seen more than once but under ten times. This chain connects TRBV28 to TRBJ2-3; 9 bases match TRBD1. This CDR3 spans 15 amino acids. The V segment lost 5 bases and the J segment 2 bases; nucleotides outside the gene matches: 5. The germline V gene encodes CDR1 MDHEN and CDR2 SYDVKM. CDR3 nucleotide sequence: TGTGCCAGCAGTACGGGACAGGGATACACAGATACGCAGTATTTT. Translating it yields CASSTGQGYTDTQYF.

The rearrangement links TRBV20-1 to TRBJ2-3, with TRBD2 matching over 7 bases. J gave up 4 bases and V 1 base, and 20 bases lay outside the gene matches. The CDR3 sequence is 19 residues long. The germline CDR1 and CDR2 sequences are DFQATT and SNEGSKA (reference sequence). The CDR3 bases are TGCAGTGCTAGAGCCCGCTTAACCCGGACTAGAGGGAACGCAGATACGCAGTATTTT. Protein sequence: CSARARLTRTRGNADTQYF.

This chain uses TRBV11-2 with TRBJ2-3; D is possibly TRBD2 (8 bases). The CDR3 runs to 18 residues. Per germline, CDR1 SGHAT and CDR2 FQNNGV. Trimming removed 1 base at V and 4 bases at J, with 21 bases between. Here the CDR3 reads CASSLGQGGGGGSDTQYF. CDR3 coding DNA: TGTGCCAGCAGCTTAGGACAGGGTGGAGGCGGGGGGTCAGATACGCAGTATTTT.

This clonotype has a handful of counts. This chain uses TRBV7-6 with TRBJ2-7; 7 nucleotides line up with TRBD1. J lost 0 bases, V lost 4 bases, and 3 bases had no gene match. The CDR3 is 14 amino acids. From germline, CDR1 is SGHVS and CDR2 FNYEAQ. The CDR3 is CASSSRGLSYEQYF. CDR3 in DNA: TGTGCCAGCAGCTCTAGGGGGCTCTCCTACGAGCAGTACTTC.

This clonotype was seen only a few times. The V call is TRBV12-3 or TRBV12-4, the J call TRBJ2-2; D might be TRBD2 (5 bases). This CDR3 spans 16 amino acids. V lost 5 bases to trimming and J lost 1 base, with 14 bases between them. The CDR3 bases are TGTGCCAGCAGTGTGGCGGGTATTCGGAACACCGGGGAGCTGTTTTTT. This sequence encodes CASSVAGIRNTGELFF.

This clonotype came up many times. J is TRBJ1-1 and V is TRBV5-1; 9 nucleotides line up with TRBD1. There are 13 residues in the CDR3. With V trimmed by 5 bases and J by 4 bases, 3 bases remained unmatched. CDR1 SGHRS and CDR2 YFSETQ come from the germline V gene. In DNA form, the CDR3 reads TGCGCCAGCAGTACGACAGGGGGCACTGAAGCTTTCTTT. Its translation is CASSTTGGTEAFF.

This clonotype was seen repeatedly, ten times or more. The chain has TRBV12-3 or TRBV12-4 and TRBJ2-2; 8 positions match TRBD2. J gave up 0 bases and V 3 bases, and 3 bases lay outside the gene matches. This CDR3 spans 16 amino acids. The chain's CDR3 is CASSLRLATNTGELFF. The DNA for the CDR3 is TGTGCCAGCAGTTTGAGACTAGCGACGAACACCGGGGAGCTGTTTTTT.